The 10 T cell receptor beta chains reported below all come from one sample, sequenced in a study of T cells in localized non-small cell lung cancer (dated by TCRdb to the early 2020s). Library preparation employed the immunoSEQ multiplex PCR assay. TCRdb mirrors the immuneACCESS table, restricted to in-frame sequences. Some clones are absent from its copies; in checked studies, under half trace to an unresolved V gene, and the reason for the others is unknown. In this sample the table shows roughly 15,000 clones, 90% of which occur a single time. About 1.1% of the sample goes to the ten largest clones. This specimen was peripheral blood mononuclear cells, taken before any cancer treatment. All receptors derive from a woman aged 35-70 years with stage III lung adenocarcinoma.

This rearrangement joins TRBV4-1 to TRBJ1-2; no clear D. This CDR3 spans 14 amino acids. Germline V gene lookup returns CDR1 MGHRA and CDR2 YSYEKL. V gave up 0 bases and J gave up 3 bases, with 8 bases separating them. CDR3 coding DNA: TGCGCCAGCAGCCAAGATACCCGGGACTATGGCTACACCTTC. This sequence encodes CASSQDTRDYGYTF.

V is TRBV7-7 and J is TRBJ2-5, with D tentatively TRBD1 (5 bases). V dropped 1 base and J dropped 5 bases, with 14 bases sitting between them. Germline CDR1 and CDR2: SSHAT and FNYEAQ (reference sequence). The CDR3 is 15 residues long. CDR3 in DNA: TGTGCCAGCAGCTTAGTTGGAACCTCAGGGGAGACCCAGTACTTC. Its translation is CASSLVGTSGETQYF.

The chain recombines TRBV19 with TRBJ1-5; a possible D gene is TRBD1 (6 bases). CDR1 is LNHDA, CDR2 SQIVND, per germline (reference sequence). The length of the CDR3 is 16 residues. V shed 4 bases and J shed 1 base, with 14 bases lying between them. CDR3 region: CASSRGGAWSNQPQHF. The CDR3 nucleotides are TGTGCCAGTAGTAGGGGGGGGGCCTGGAGCAATCAGCCCCAGCATTTT.

This clone came up once. This chain connects TRBV28 to TRBJ2-5, with 7 nucleotides matching TRBD1. The junction had 11 bases not matched to a gene; V was cut back by 5 bases and J by 2 bases. The V gene's germline CDR1 is MDHEN and CDR2 SYDVKM. This CDR3 is 16 amino acids long. The CDR3 here is CASSSRQGHQQETQYF. In nucleotides, the CDR3 is TGTGCCAGCAGTAGTCGACAGGGTCACCAACAAGAGACCCAGTACTTC.

V is TRBV5-1 and J is TRBJ1-1, with D unclear. Germline CDR1 SGHRS, CDR2 YFSETQ. The CDR3 has 14 residues. Trimming shortened V by 4 bases and J by 1 base, and 11 bases separated the two germline ends. The CDR3 here is CASSREGSNTEAFF. The DNA for the CDR3 is TGCGCCAGCAGCCGAGAAGGTTCGAACACTGAAGCTTTCTTT.

V is TRBV5-1 and J is TRBJ2-2; D is undetermined. Trimming left V 2 bases short and J 8 bases short, with 4 bases between. The germline V gene encodes CDR1 SGHRS and CDR2 YFSETQ. The CDR3 is 11 residues long. The CDR3 DNA is TGCGCCAGCAGCTTTTCTGGGGAGCTGTTTTTT. It yields the protein CASSFSGELFF.

This rearrangement joins TRBV4-2 to TRBJ2-7; D unclear. Trimming left V 0 bases short and J 3 bases short, with 12 bases between. In germline, CDR1 is LGHNA, CDR2 YNFKEQ. The CDR3 runs to 15 residues. DNA for the CDR3: TGTGCCAGCAGCCAAGAATCCGGGTACGGCTACGAGCAGTACTTC. Translating gives CASSQESGYGYEQYF.

J is TRBJ1-3 and V is TRBV5-1, with D hard to call. The CDR3 length is 16 residues. CDR1 and CDR2 (germline): SGHRS, YFSETQ. The ends were cut back, 0 bases at V and 2 bases at J, with 12 bases in the middle. This CDR3 reads CASSLVPGEAGNTIYF. DNA of the CDR3: TGCGCCAGCAGCTTGGTGCCGGGTGAGGCTGGAAACACCATATATTTT.

This clone was detected once. The chain couples TRBV5-1 to TRBJ2-7; D is possibly TRBD1 (6 bases). Looked up from germline, CDR1 is SGHRS and CDR2 is YFSETQ. This CDR3 has 14 residues. Trimming took off 2 bases at V and 3 bases at J, with 12 bases between the two ends. In DNA, the CDR3 is TGCGCCAGCAGCTTACTCAGGGGTAACTACGAGCAGTACTTC. The encoded protein is CASSLLRGNYEQYF.

This sequence joins TRBV7-2 and TRBJ1-1; no clear D gene. The CDR3 runs 16 residues. CDR1 and CDR2 (germline): SGHTA, FQGNSA. Trimming cost V 5 bases and J 1 base, with 17 bases left between them. CDR3: CASSARIRGRNTEAFF. As DNA, the CDR3 is TGTGCCAGCAGCGCCAGGATCAGAGGGAGGAACACTGAAGCTTTCTTT.